This T cell receptor beta chain comes out of a study of T cell responses to AZD1222 COVID-19 vaccine. As for the study in general: Recipients boosted at about 4 weeks or about 12 weeks are pooled.

This table comes from immunoSEQ multiplex PCR, and its TCRdb copy is limited to in-frame clones, with some not included. In the table there are approximately 150,000 clones, roughly nine tenths of which are singletons. The V segment lost 4 bases and the J segment 6 bases; nucleotides outside the gene matches: 6. Germline V gene lookup returns CDR1 LGHDT and CDR2 YNNKEL (reference sequence). The CDR3 extends over 15 amino acids. A note on this clone: Its matching antigen is unknown.

Study outcomes and limitations: Vaccine-associated CD4 TCRs ranged over spike, dominating at 160-218 and 743-854. Repertoire sampling was restricted to post-peak T cell response timepoints. Following two doses of AZD1222, Spike-specific TCR breadth and depth rose.

The sample here was peripheral blood, taken on day 0 of AZD1222 vaccination. V usage is TRBV3-1 (or the pseudogene TRBV3-2) and J usage is TRBJ2-1; 10 nucleotides agree with TRBD1. The clonotype originates from an adult in good health. CDR3 residues: CASSPRDRGGNEQFF. CDR3 DNA: TGTGCCAGCAGCCCCCGGGACAGGGGCGGCAATGAGCAGTTCTTC.